The following is a T cell receptor beta chain sequence with its context. Its specificity is unknown. Clones were sequenced by immunoSEQ multiplex PCR, and TCRdb holds only the in-frame ones, with some missing. The table includes 150,000 to 200,000 clones, roughly 86% detected once. The ends were cut back, 4 bases at V and 4 bases at J, with 16 bases in the middle. The V gene's germline CDR1 is MNHNS and CDR2 SASEGT. This CDR3 has 15 residues. The entry originates in a study of cytomegalovirus exposure and HLA in healthy donors. Overall study context: According to later analysis, the same platform produced the 100 to 150 validation and several hundred first-cohort repertoires.

Study-wide points: Overall, about 160 TCR beta chains were annotated as cytomegalovirus-associated.

It was the approximately 120-subject validation cohort, separate from the approximately 680-subject first cohort, to which the donors belonged. Specimen: PBMCs. The clonotype comes from a man in his late teens or twenties in good health and CMV-seropositive. This chain connects TRBV6-1 to TRBJ1-1, with D perhaps TRBD1 (6 bases). The CDR3 DNA reads TGTGCCAGCAGTGTCCAACAGGGCAGCGGCACTGAAGCTTTCTTT. Protein sequence: CASSVQQGSGTEAFF.